This TCR beta chain stems from a study of T-cell memory formation after mild COVID-19. Overall study results and limits: Shrinking CD4+ clones were chiefly CM and EM; CD8+ ones were chiefly EMRA. Specificity for SARS-CoV-2 was not confirmed among the second-wave clones peaking on day 37.

The V gene's germline CDR1 is LGHNA and CDR2 YSLEER. Trimming took 1 base from V and 0 from J, leaving 6 bases between them. The length of the CDR3 is 15 residues. Constant-segment primers were used for 5'RACE, and the resulting TCR alpha and TCR beta cDNA libraries carried sample barcodes and UMIs. TCRdb re-derived calls from the 5' RACE reads in MiXCR, one entry per CDR3 protein. The table has more than 300,000 distinct CDR3 sequences, 13% to 15% seen once; the top ten hold under 25%. As regards this clonotype: Its specificity is unknown.

Sequencing was performed on PBMCs or a T cell subset sorted from them (not recorded which). The source of this sequence is a man aged 18-30 years who had mild COVID-19 (a few samples of this study predate the infection). Cell type and time point are not known. The V call is TRBV4-3, the J call TRBJ2-2; D ambiguous. CDR3 DNA sequence: TGCGCCAGCAGCCAAGGTCACGCGAACACCGGGGAGCTGTTTTTT. Protein product: CASSQGHANTGELFF.